This is a list of T cell receptor beta chains from one sample in a study of cytomegalovirus exposure and HLA in healthy donors. Generated by immunoSEQ multiplex PCR, the TCRdb table keeps only in-frame clones and is missing some. Of approximately 160,000 clones detected, about three quarters appear once; the ten largest clones hold less than 0.9%. The sequencing input was PBMCs. The receptors were sampled from a female donor in good health and CMV-seronegative. CDR3s include the opening cysteine and the closing phenylalanine or tryptophan. Each record gives: clone size, V gene, CDR3 length, J gene, D gene, CDR3 protein, CDR3 DNA. The D gene is left open where the match is weak. Clone size is given for some rows only: seen once, a few or many times, or a class if the clone is expanded.

>once|TRBV7-3|16|TRBJ2-1|-
CASSFGPGTNRHEQFF
TGTGCCAGCAGCTTCGGTCCCGGGACAAACCGCCATGAGCAGTTCTTC
>-|TRBV7-2|19|TRBJ2-7|TRBD2
CASMNTRLGKSGRYYEQYF
TGTGCCAGCATGAATACACGTCTCGGCAAGTCCGGGAGGTACTATGAGCAGTACTTC
>-|TRBV5-4|15|TRBJ2-3|TRBD2
CASSVFLAGDDTQYF
TGTGCCAGCAGCGTATTTCTAGCGGGAGATGATACGCAGTATTTT
>-|TRBV21-1|16|TRBJ1-6|-
CASSSQDSSYNSPLHF
TGTGCCAGCAGCAGCCAGGACAGCTCCTATAATTCACCCCTCCACTTT
>-|TRBV5-1|15|TRBJ2-1|-
CASSLAVGSTNEQFF
TGCGCCAGCAGCTTGGCCGTCGGGAGTACCAATGAGCAGTTCTTC
>-|TRBV5-4|16|TRBJ2-3|TRBD2
CASSIGTSGLSDTQYF
TGTGCCAGCAGCATCGGGACTAGCGGGCTCTCAGATACGCAGTATTTT
>-|TRBV7-8|13|TRBJ1-5|-
CASSRRDNRPQHF
TGTGCCAGCAGCAGAAGGGACAACCGGCCCCAGCATTTT
>-|TRBV28|16|TRBJ1-5|TRBD1
CASSTGQGVSNQPQHF
TGTGCCAGCAGTACTGGACAGGGGGTTAGCAATCAGCCCCAGCATTTT
>-|TRBV5-6|15|TRBJ2-7|-
CASSAHFRLAYEQYF
TGTGCCAGCAGCGCCCATTTCAGACTAGCCTACGAGCAGTACTTC
>-|TRBV10-3|15|TRBJ1-1|-
CAISNREGLNTEAFF
TGTGCCATCAGTAACAGGGAGGGATTAAACACTGAAGCTTTCTTT
>-|TRBV28|15|TRBJ2-2|TRBD1
CASSRPGTGTGELFF
TGTGCCAGCAGTCGCCCCGGGACAGGCACCGGGGAGCTGTTTTTT
>-|TRBV9|17|TRBJ2-5|TRBD2
CASSVGSSGGPQETQYF
TGTGCCAGCAGCGTAGGATCTAGCGGGGGACCCCAAGAGACCCAGTACTTC
>-|TRBV19|14|TRBJ2-6|-
CAGSAGAGANVLTF
TGTGCCGGATCCGCCGGGGCTGGGGCCAACGTCCTGACTTTC
>-|TRBV7-3|12|TRBJ2-1|-
CASSLRGGFQFF
TGTGCCAGCAGCTTAAGGGGGGGCTTCCAGTTCTTC
>-|TRBV7-9|13|TRBJ1-2|-
CASSLGQFYGYTF
TGTGCCAGCAGCTTAGGGCAGTTCTATGGCTACACCTTC
>-|TRBV9|16|TRBJ2-1|-
CASSVEGVSSYNEQFF
TGTGCCAGCAGCGTAGAGGGGGTCAGCTCCTACAATGAGCAGTTCTTC
>-|TRBV4-1|16|TRBJ2-5|TRBD1
CASSQDGTGGYETQYF
TGCGCCAGCAGCCAAGATGGGACAGGGGGTTATGAGACCCAGTACTTC
>-|TRBV5-1|14|TRBJ2-1|TRBD2
CASSREAPGSEQFF
TGCGCCAGCAGTCGGGAGGCCCCAGGGAGTGAGCAGTTCTTC
>few|TRBV2|13|TRBJ1-2|-
CASSVDILYGYTF
TGTGCCAGCAGTGTTGACATCCTCTATGGCTACACCTTC
>-|TRBV5-1|15|TRBJ2-7|TRBD1
CASSLAGTGFYEQYF
TGCGCCAGCAGCTTGGCCGGGACAGGTTTCTACGAGCAGTACTTC
>-|TRBV18|13|TRBJ2-5|-
CASSPPLLGTQYF
TGTGCCAGCTCACCACCTTTACTCGGGACCCAGTACTTC
>-|TRBV29-1|15|TRBJ2-4|TRBD1
CSVFAGGAGKNIQYF
TGCAGCGTTTTTGCAGGGGGCGCGGGCAAAAACATTCAGTACTTC
>few|TRBV5-4|13|TRBJ1-2|TRBD1
CASSLDRVGGYTF
TGTGCCAGCAGCCTTGACAGGGTGGGGGGCTACACCTTC
>-|TRBV15|14|TRBJ1-1|-
CATSTTDRWTEAFF
TGTGCCACCAGCACCACCGACAGGTGGACTGAAGCTTTCTTT
>-|TRBV11-3|19|TRBJ2-3|TRBD2
CASSHGLAGGPFLADTQYF
TGTGCCAGCAGCCATGGACTAGCGGGAGGGCCGTTCCTGGCAGATACGCAGTATTTT
>-|TRBV4-3|16|TRBJ1-2|TRBD1
CASSQEGQGSNYGYTF
TGCGCCAGCAGCCAAGAGGGACAGGGGTCGAACTATGGCTACACCTTC
>-|TRBV9|15|TRBJ2-1|-
CASSVSREPYNEQFF
TGTGCCAGCAGCGTATCGAGGGAGCCCTACAATGAGCAGTTCTTC
>-|TRBV10-3|16|TRBJ2-2|-
CAISEGRTQNTGELFF
TGTGCCATCAGTGAGGGGAGGACACAGAACACCGGGGAGCTGTTTTTT
>-|TRBV6-1|13|TRBJ2-3|-
CASSEMTRDTQYF
TGTGCCAGCAGTGAAATGACAAGGGATACGCAGTATTTT
>few|TRBV7-9|14|TRBJ1-2|-
CASSFNEEGYGYTF
TGTGCCAGCAGCTTTAACGAGGAAGGCTATGGCTACACCTTC
>-|TRBV5-1|14|TRBJ2-5|-
CASSYGQRQETQYF
TGCGCCAGCAGCTACGGACAGAGGCAAGAGACCCAGTACTTC
>-|TRBV9|17|TRBJ2-3|TRBD2
CASSVGTSGRSTDTQYF
TGTGCCAGCAGCGTAGGGACTAGCGGGAGGAGCACAGATACGCAGTATTTT
>-|TRBV7-8|15|TRBJ2-7|TRBD2
CASSPRLAGEGEQYF
TGTGCCAGCAGCCCGAGACTAGCGGGAGAGGGTGAGCAGTACTTC
>-|TRBV5-1|17|TRBJ2-1|TRBD2
CASSLISGRASDNEQFF
TGCGCCAGCAGCTTGATCAGCGGGAGGGCCAGTGACAATGAGCAGTTCTTC
>-|TRBV19|14|TRBJ2-2|TRBD2
CASRTSRYTGELFF
TGTGCCAGCCGGACTAGCAGGTACACCGGGGAGCTGTTTTTT
>-|TRBV19|21|TRBJ2-7|TRBD2
CASSPDGPSVMSGGTSYEQYF
TGTGCCAGTAGTCCCGACGGACCGTCCGTAATGAGCGGGGGTACCTCCTACGAGCAGTACTTC
>-|TRBV6-4|17|TRBJ2-7|TRBD1
CASSLGQGASSSYEQYF
TGTGCCAGCAGCCTGGGACAGGGGGCGAGTAGCTCCTACGAGCAGTACTTC
>-|TRBV18|17|TRBJ2-6|-
CASSPSYRSSGANVLTF
TGTGCCAGCTCACCCTCTTACCGGTCCTCTGGGGCCAACGTCCTGACTTTC
>-|TRBV6-1|15|TRBJ2-5|TRBD1
CASSGGRQGPETQYF
TGTGCCAGCAGTGGGGGACGACAGGGTCCCGAGACCCAGTACTTC
>-|TRBV7-8|14|TRBJ1-2|-
CASSAVGTSYGYTF
TGTGCCAGCAGCGCGGTTGGGACATCGTATGGCTACACCTTC
>-|TRBV2|12|TRBJ1-1|-
CASSQVNTEAFF
TGTGCCAGCTCTCAGGTGAACACTGAAGCTTTCTTT
>-|TRBV6-1|12|TRBJ2-7|-
CASTGGTAEQYF
TGTGCCAGCACTGGGGGGACAGCCGAGCAGTACTTC
>-|TRBV5-1|14|TRBJ1-2|-
CASSLAAGQNGYTF
TGCGCCAGCAGCTTGGCAGCAGGGCAGAATGGCTACACCTTC
>-|TRBV2|14|TRBJ1-2|TRBD1
CANLTQGADYGYTF
TGTGCCAACCTAACACAGGGGGCCGACTATGGCTACACCTTC
>-|TRBV18|12|TRBJ2-7|-
CASSPLEDGQYF
TGTGCCAGCTCACCCCTGGAGGATGGGCAGTACTTC
>-|TRBV7-2|14|TRBJ2-7|-
CASSPAALVYEQYF
TGTGCCAGCAGCCCCGCCGCCCTAGTATACGAGCAGTACTTC
>-|TRBV27|18|TRBJ2-6|TRBD1
CASSLSGTGGSGANVLTF
TGTGCCAGCAGTTTATCCGGGACAGGGGGCTCTGGGGCCAACGTCCTGACTTTC
>-|TRBV9|12|TRBJ2-1|TRBD2
CASSAGGIEQFF
TGTGCCAGCAGTGCGGGGGGGATTGAGCAGTTCTTC